Listed below are T cell receptor beta chains from one sample, sequenced in a study of blood T cell repertoires in COVID-19. TCRdb's table, derived via immunoSEQ multiplex PCR, lists solely in-frame clones and lacks some. The profile shows over 250,000 clones, over 75% of them singletons. The sample comprised peripheral blood. Source of these receptors: a woman aged 55-69 years with acute or convalescent COVID-19. Each CDR3 is given with its conserved first and last residue. D genes are given only for firm matches. Only some rows state a clone size, as once, few, many or a class for expanded clones.

V: TRBV7-3
D: -
size: -
J: TRBJ2-3
CDR3: CASSPRLAFQQADTQYF
DNA: TGTGCCAGCAGCCCCCGGCTAGCTTTCCAGCAGGCAGATACGCAGTATTTT

V: TRBV11-2
D: TRBD2
size: once
J: TRBJ2-7
CDR3: CASRDGGRGSYEQYF
DNA: TGTGCCAGCAGGGATGGCGGGAGGGGCTCCTACGAGCAGTACTTC

V: TRBV6-2/TRBV6-3
D: -
size: -
J: TRBJ1-2
CDR3: CASSYKAGDVNGYTF
DNA: TGTGCCAGCAGTTACAAGGCAGGGGACGTCAATGGCTACACCTTC

V: TRBV30
D: -
size: -
J: TRBJ1-5
CDR3: CAWSPGSQPQHF
DNA: TGTGCCTGGAGTCCGGGGAGCCAGCCCCAGCATTTT

V: TRBV29-1
D: -
size: -
J: TRBJ2-2
CDR3: CSVEERPRGTGELFF
DNA: TGCAGCGTTGAAGAAAGGCCCAGGGGCACCGGGGAGCTGTTTTTT

V: TRBV2
D: -
size: -
J: TRBJ1-4
CDR3: CASSETREQSPHEKLFF
DNA: TGTGCCAGCAGTGAGACCCGGGAACAGAGCCCGCATGAAAAACTGTTTTTT

V: TRBV28
D: TRBD2
size: -
J: TRBJ2-2
CDR3: CASSLRTSGRVGELFF
DNA: TGTGCCAGCAGTTTACGGACTAGCGGGAGGGTCGGGGAGCTGTTTTTT

V: TRBV10-3
D: TRBD1
size: -
J: TRBJ1-2
CDR3: CAISEGRTGESYGYTF
DNA: TGTGCCATCAGTGAGGGGAGGACAGGGGAAAGCTATGGCTACACCTTC

V: TRBV7-3
D: TRBD1
size: once
J: TRBJ1-1
CDR3: CASSRGQQAEAFF
DNA: TGTGCCAGCAGCCGGGGACAGCAGGCTGAAGCTTTCTTT

V: TRBV30
D: -
size: -
J: TRBJ1-1
CDR3: CAWSVGGGAFF
DNA: TGTGCCTGGAGTGTAGGGGGGGGAGCTTTCTTT

V: TRBV23-1
D: TRBD1
size: -
J: TRBJ1-6
CDR3: CASSQSWDRGNSPLHF
DNA: TGCGCCAGCAGTCAATCGTGGGACAGGGGTAATTCACCCCTCCACTTT

V: TRBV19
D: -
size: -
J: TRBJ1-1
CDR3: CASTPPGVRNTEAFF
DNA: TGTGCCAGTACCCCGCCCGGGGTACGGAACACTGAAGCTTTCTTT

V: TRBV5-1
D: -
size: -
J: TRBJ2-1
CDR3: CASSLSGDNEQFF
DNA: TGCGCCAGCAGCTTATCAGGGGACAATGAGCAGTTCTTC

V: TRBV3-1/TRBV3-2
D: -
size: -
J: TRBJ2-5
CDR3: CASSLNQASETQYF
DNA: TGTGCCAGCAGCCTAAACCAGGCTTCGGAGACCCAGTACTTC

V: TRBV4-3
D: TRBD1
size: -
J: TRBJ2-1
CDR3: CASSQTGTGGLGVQFF
DNA: TGCGCCAGCAGCCAAACCGGGACAGGGGGCTTAGGGGTGCAGTTCTTC

V: TRBV9
D: -
size: -
J: TRBJ1-4
CDR3: CASSVEPVNEKLFF
DNA: TGTGCCAGCAGCGTAGAACCGGTTAATGAAAAACTGTTTTTT

V: TRBV7-2
D: -
size: -
J: TRBJ1-1
CDR3: CASSSQGTDTEAFF
DNA: TGTGCCAGCAGCTCTCAGGGAACGGACACTGAAGCTTTCTTT

V: TRBV9
D: TRBD1
size: -
J: TRBJ1-5
CDR3: CASSVGDSETWSQHF
DNA: TGTGCCAGCAGCGTGGGGGACAGTGAGACTTGGTCCCAGCATTTT

V: TRBV5-6
D: TRBD1
size: few
J: TRBJ2-7
CDR3: CASSFAGTGGYEQYF
DNA: TGTGCCAGCAGCTTTGCCGGGACAGGGGGCTACGAGCAGTACTTC

V: TRBV28
D: TRBD1
size: -
J: TRBJ1-2
CDR3: CASSFRQGDYGYTF
DNA: TGTGCCAGCAGTTTTAGACAGGGGGACTATGGCTACACCTTC